This T cell receptor (beta chain) was captured by sequencing in a study of blood T cells in healthy people across ages. Findings of the study overall: Because sorting was not performed, PBMCs prevented conclusive naive versus antigen-experienced comparison.

Donors gave ten milliliters of peripheral blood apiece. There are 13 residues in the CDR3. The V end was cut by 4 bases, the J end by 10 bases, with 17 bases between. CDR1 and CDR2 (germline): SGHTA, FQGNSA. Sample-barcoded 5' priming and a J-beta primer mix drove a second PCR of 7 to 11 cycles. TCRdb independently ran MiXCR on the 5' RACE reads; one entry per CDR3 protein. Among around 800,000 distinct CDR3 sequences listed, under 80% were seen once. Regarding this clonotype: What it recognizes is unknown.

This sequence originates from a man aged 25-45 years in good health. The chain is built from TRBV7-2 and TRBJ2-7; tentative D call: TRBD1 (5 bases). Input material: blood. This chain's CDR3 is CASSWYLRDAQYF. The CDR3 region has the DNA TGTGCCAGCAGCTGGTATCTCAGGGATGCCCAGTACTTC.